These 24 T cell receptor beta chains came from one sample sequenced in a study of cytomegalovirus exposure and HLA in healthy donors. Clones were read by immunoSEQ multiplex PCR, and TCRdb kept only the in-frame ones, dropping some. The top ten hold 2.5% to 3% of the sample, which has 150,000 to 200,000 clones, approximately 90% seen once. Sequenced: PBMCs. The receptors derive from a man between 18 and 35 years old in good health and CMV-seronegative.

This chain connects TRBV25-1 to TRBJ1-4, with TRBD1 identical over 8 bases. This CDR3 has 13 amino acids. In germline, CDR1 is MGHDK, CDR2 SYGVNS. The ends lost 7 bases at V and 5 bases at J; junction bases unmatched: 3. CDR3 DNA: TGTGCCAGCACAAGGGACAGGAATGAAAAACTGTTTTTT. Its protein product is CASTRDRNEKLFF.

This clone was seen only a few times. Other DNA sequences of this sample code for an identical CDR3. The rearrangement uses TRBV28 and TRBJ1-4; no clear D. The CDR3 runs 15 residues. Trimming cost V 8 bases and J 0 bases, with 13 bases left between them. The germline V gene encodes CDR1 MDHEN and CDR2 SYDVKM. The CDR3: CASSLLEATNEKLFF. The CDR3 nucleotides are TGTGCCAGCTCCTTGTTGGAGGCAACTAATGAAAAACTGTTTTTT.

The chain links TRBV5-1 to TRBJ2-5, with 8 bases matching TRBD1. V lost 6 bases and J lost 0; bases outside the gene matches: 10. The CDR3 is made up of 16 amino acids. From germline, CDR1 is SGHRS and CDR2 YFSETQ. This CDR3 reads CASKPGGQGYQETQYF. Here the CDR3 DNA reads TGCGCCAGCAAACCCGGAGGACAGGGATACCAAGAGACCCAGTACTTC.

This rearrangement joins TRBV7-9 to TRBJ2-7; 9 positions agree with TRBD1. CDR1 is SEHNR and CDR2 is FQNEAQ in the germline V gene (reference sequence). CDR3 length: 13 residues. Losses at the gene ends were 6 bases for V and 6 bases for J; bases not matched to a gene: 6. The CDR3 DNA sequence: TGTGCCAGCAGAATGGACAGGGGCGGCGAGCAGTACTTC. Its protein product is CASRMDRGGEQYF.

The chain joins TRBV11-2 to TRBJ2-1; 13 bases map to TRBD2. The CDR3 contains 17 residues. Germline V gene sequence: CDR1 SGHAT, CDR2 FQNNGV. V dropped 5 bases and J dropped 2; count of bases not matched to a gene: 6. The CDR3 DNA sequence: TGTGCCAGCAGCGCAACTAGCGGGAGGGCCGCCTACAATGAGCAGTTCTTC. It is translated as CASSATSGRAAYNEQFF.

The rearrangement uses TRBV6-6 and TRBJ1-1; D is perhaps TRBD1 (6 bases). The V gene's germline CDR1 is MNHNY and CDR2 SVGAGI (reference sequence). The CDR3 totals 14 residues. Trimming removed 5 bases at V and 1 base at J, with 11 bases between. The CDR3 reads CASSVGGANTEAFF. CDR3 nucleotides: TGTGCCAGCAGTGTTGGGGGGGCGAACACTGAAGCTTTCTTT.

This chain links TRBV5-4 with TRBJ1-1, with D possibly matching TRBD1 (6 bases). Trimming cost V 2 bases and J 1 base, with 6 bases left between them. From germline, CDR1 is SGHNT and CDR2 YYREEE (reference sequence). This CDR3 region has 13 residues. The CDR3 protein is CASSLQGNTEAFF. The CDR3 DNA is TGTGCCAGCAGCTTACAGGGGAACACTGAAGCTTTCTTT.

This chain connects TRBV4-1 to TRBJ1-1, with D tentatively TRBD1 (6 bases). The germline gives CDR1 MGHRA, CDR2 YSYEKL. CDR3 size: 15 residues. Trimming shortened V by 4 bases and J by 0 bases, and 12 bases separated the two germline ends. The CDR3 DNA reads TGCGCCAGCAGCCCGGGGGGGGGCCTGAACACTGAAGCTTTCTTT. This translates into CASSPGGGLNTEAFF.

This chain uses TRBV6-6 with TRBJ1-4; no firm D call. The CDR3 sequence is 15 residues long. Germline CDR1 reads MNHNY; CDR2 reads SVGAGI (reference sequence). V was trimmed by 5 bases and J by 7 bases, leaving 17 bases between them. CDR3 in DNA: TGTGCCAGCAGTCACGGGTCGGAACGGGGTGAAAAACTGTTTTTT. Amino acids: CASSHGSERGEKLFF.

V is TRBV12-1 and J is TRBJ1-6; TRBD1 is the table's D call and was not checked against the DNA. TRBV12-1 is described as a pseudogene. The CDR3 sequence is 17 residues long. CDR3 sequence reads: CASSSQKQGSYNSPLHF. The DNA for the CDR3 is TGTGCCAGCAGCTCTCAAAAACAGGGTTCCTATAATTCACCCCTCCACTTT.

This clone was found once. CDR3 protein: CASSQTENTEAFF. CDR3 DNA sequence: TGTGCCAGCAGCCAAACAGAGAACACTGAAGCTTTCTTT. The chain joins TRBV11-3 to TRBJ1-1; unclear D gene. Germline V gene lookup returns CDR1 SGHNT and CDR2 YENEEA. The CDR3 is 13 amino acids. V shed 5 bases and J shed 1 base, with 8 bases lying between them.

The table lists this clone with a few counts. The V call is TRBV5-8, the J call TRBJ2-7; D remains ambiguous. Germline CDR1 SGHTS, CDR2 YDEGEE. CDR3 length: 14 residues. V lost 6 bases, J lost 0 bases, and 13 bases lay in between. The CDR3 DNA follows: TGTGCCAGCACCCTCCGAGGATCCTCCTACGAGCAGTACTTC. As protein: CASTLRGSSYEQYF.

The chain carries TRBV10-3 and TRBJ2-2; possibly TRBD2 for D (5 bases). CDR3 length equals 16 residues. CDR1 is ENHRY, CDR2 SYGVKD, per germline. Trimming took off 6 bases at V and 5 bases at J, with 19 bases between the two ends. DNA of the CDR3: TGTGCCATCAGCCGTCTAACCACTAGGGCGACCGGGGAGCTGTTTTTT. It encodes CAISRLTTRATGELFF.

Written as DNA, the CDR3 is TGCGCCAGCAGTGAGCTAGCGGGATCGGCGGCAGATACGCAGTATTTT. Its protein product is CASSELAGSAADTQYF. This chain uses TRBV10-1 with TRBJ2-3; 9 bases are a match to TRBD2. CDR3 size: 16 residues. Germline loops: CDR1 WNHNN, CDR2 SYGVQD (reference sequence). The junction had 7 bases not matched to a gene; V was cut back by 2 bases and J by 4 bases.

This chain links TRBV2 with TRBJ1-1; possible D gene TRBD1, 6 bases. The V gene lost 4 bases and the J gene lost 11 bases, with 8 bases spanning the gap. In germline, CDR1 is SNHLY, CDR2 FYNNEI. The CDR3 has 10 residues. This CDR3 reads CASSADRAFF. The CDR3 DNA follows: TGTGCCAGCAGTGCTGACAGGGCTTTCTTT.

The gene calls are TRBV7-9 and TRBJ1-2, with D possibly being TRBD1 (5 bases). Per germline, CDR1 SEHNR and CDR2 FQNEAQ (reference sequence). The ends were cut back, 5 bases at V and 6 bases at J, with 16 bases in the middle. The CDR3 consists of 14 residues. The CDR3 sequence is CASSRTTEHHGYTF. In DNA, the CDR3 is TGTGCCAGCAGCCGAACGACAGAACACCATGGCTACACCTTC.

The genes are TRBV6-6 and TRBJ2-2; no firm D call. This CDR3 comprises 14 residues. The V end lost 8 bases, the J end lost 1 base, and 11 bases lay between the germline ends. CDR1 MNHNY and CDR2 SVGAGI come from the germline V gene (reference sequence). The CDR3 is CASRPTRNTGELFF. CDR3 nucleotide sequence: TGTGCCAGCCGACCGACACGGAACACCGGGGAGCTGTTTTTT.

J is TRBJ2-7 and V is TRBV23-1, with D perhaps matching TRBD2 (6 bases). TRBV23-1 is an ORF; its function is uncertain. With 3 bases removed from V and 4 bases from J, the gap between germline ends came to 16 bases. The CDR3 is 15 residues long. The DNA for the CDR3 is TGCGCCAGCAGTCACCCGATGGACTATTCTTACGAGCAGTACTTC. It specifies CASSHPMDYSYEQYF.

This clone was observed once. Other nucleotide sequences in the sample specify the same CDR3. The gene calls are TRBV5-4 and TRBJ2-3; D call uncertain. The CDR3 is made up of 12 amino acids. Trimming stripped 4 bases from V and 1 base from J, with 4 bases between. From germline, CDR1 is SGHNT and CDR2 YYREEE (reference sequence). CDR3 region: CASSPGTDTQYF. The CDR3 DNA is TGTGCCAGCAGCCCAGGCACAGATACGCAGTATTTT.

A word on this clone: The same CDR3 arises from other DNA sequences in this sample as well. The chain joins TRBV5-4 to TRBJ2-5, with D possibly being TRBD1 (6 bases). The germline V gene encodes CDR1 SGHNT and CDR2 YYREEE (reference sequence). V lost 4 bases to trimming and J lost 2 bases, with 15 bases between them. CDR3 length: 15 amino acids. The CDR3 is CASSPPGRGQETQYF. CDR3 DNA: TGTGCCAGCAGCCCCCCGGGCAGGGGTCAAGAGACCCAGTACTTC.

The V and J genes are TRBV25-1 and TRBJ2-1; 11 bases are a match to TRBD2. Trimming at V came to 4 bases and at J to 4 bases, leaving 9 bases not matched to a gene. This CDR3 is 17 amino acids long. Germline CDR1 reads MGHDK; CDR2 reads SYGVNS. The CDR3 sequence is CASSGFDSGRVYNEQFF. The DNA for the CDR3 is TGTGCCAGCAGTGGCTTTGATAGCGGGAGGGTATACAATGAGCAGTTCTTC.

The rearrangement links TRBV4-1 to TRBJ1-2; 8 bases are shared with TRBD1. Germline V gene lookup returns CDR1 MGHRA and CDR2 YSYEKL. CDR3 length: 17 amino acids. Trimming took 0 bases from V and 9 from J; bases not matched to a gene: 15. CDR3 bases: TGCGCCAGCAGCCAAGATCGTCTGTCTTACAGGGGGATATGCTACACCTTC. Protein: CASSQDRLSYRGICYTF.

This chain links TRBV4-1 with TRBJ2-2, with 9 bases that match TRBD2. CDR3 length: 16 amino acids. V trimming: 2 bases; J trimming: 5 bases; junction bases outside the gene matches: 6. The germline CDR1 and CDR2 sequences are MGHRA and YSYEKL. CDR3 sequence (DNA): TGCGCCAGCAGCCAACTAGCGGGAATGTGGACCGGGGAGCTGTTTTTT. It specifies CASSQLAGMWTGELFF.

This rearrangement joins TRBV6-1 to TRBJ1-3, with TRBD1 identical over 8 bases. V was pared by 2 bases and J by 4 bases, with 4 bases of the junction left unmatched. The CDR3 contains 15 residues. Looked up from germline, CDR1 is MNHNS and CDR2 is SASEGT. DNA for the CDR3: TGTGCCAGCAGTGAACAGGGGGCGGCGGGAAACACCATATATTTT. It yields the protein CASSEQGAAGNTIYF.